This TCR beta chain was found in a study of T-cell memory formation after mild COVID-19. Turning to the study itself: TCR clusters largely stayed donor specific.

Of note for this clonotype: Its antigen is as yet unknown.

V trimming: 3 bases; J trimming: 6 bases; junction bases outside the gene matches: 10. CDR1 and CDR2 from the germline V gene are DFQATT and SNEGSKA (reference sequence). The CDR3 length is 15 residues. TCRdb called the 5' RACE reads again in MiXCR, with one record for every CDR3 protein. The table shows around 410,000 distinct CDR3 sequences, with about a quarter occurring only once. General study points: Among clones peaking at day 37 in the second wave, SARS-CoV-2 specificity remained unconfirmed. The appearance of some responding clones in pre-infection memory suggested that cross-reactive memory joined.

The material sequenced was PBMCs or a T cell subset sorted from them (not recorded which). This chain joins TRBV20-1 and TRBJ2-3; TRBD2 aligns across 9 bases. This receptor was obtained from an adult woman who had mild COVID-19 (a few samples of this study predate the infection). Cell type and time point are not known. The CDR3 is CSASLGREGPDTQYF. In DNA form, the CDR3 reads TGCAGTGCTAGTTTGGGGCGGGAGGGCCCTGATACGCAGTATTTT.